One and the same sample provided the 9 T cell receptor beta chains below, sequenced in a study of blood T cell repertoires in COVID-19. Assay used: immunoSEQ multiplex PCR; TCRdb lists only in-frame clones, some missing. The sample has under 250,000 clones, 80% to 95% seen once. Material: peripheral blood. The source is a man aged 25-45 years with COVID-19, enrolled during active disease.

The chain employs TRBV6-5 and TRBJ1-2, with D perhaps TRBD1 (6 bases). V was clipped by 0 bases and J by 3 bases, with 14 bases between them. The CDR3 is made up of 16 amino acids. In germline, CDR1 is MNHEY, CDR2 SVGAGI. The CDR3 coding sequence is TGTGCCAGCAGTTACTCCGGGGGGCGCGTCGACTATGGCTACACCTTC. This gives the protein CASSYSGGRVDYGYTF.

This clone was seen just once. The chain has TRBV11-2 and TRBJ1-1; TRBD1 is a possible D gene (5 bases). Trimming pared 4 bases from V and 5 bases from J, leaving 14 bases between. CDR1 and CDR2 from the germline V gene are SGHAT and FQNNGV. This CDR3 comprises 14 residues. In nucleotides, the CDR3 is TGTGCCAGCAGCTGGCGGGGACGGGATACTGAAGCTTTCTTT. Its translation: CASSWRGRDTEAFF.

The genes are TRBV19 and TRBJ1-2, with D perhaps TRBD1 (5 bases). The CDR3 loop spans 12 amino acids. V was clipped by 5 bases and J by 8 bases, with 12 bases between them. Germline-derived CDR1 and CDR2 are LNHDA and SQIVND (reference sequence). CDR3 residues: CASSPGGRGYTF. CDR3 in DNA: TGTGCCAGTAGTCCCGGGGGACGGGGCTACACCTTC.

J is TRBJ2-7 and V is TRBV10-1, with 10 bases identical to TRBD2. The trim removed 0 bases at V and 2 bases at J, leaving 13 bases unmatched. CDR3 length: 19 amino acids. Per the germline V gene, CDR1 is WNHNN and CDR2 is SYGVQD (reference sequence). CDR3 sequence (DNA): TGCGCCAGCAGTGAGTCGTGGGGGCTAGCGGGGGCCTCCCCCTACGAGCAGTACTTC. Protein product: CASSESWGLAGASPYEQYF.

The chain uses TRBV9 and TRBJ1-2; D possibly corresponds to TRBD1 (5 bases). Germline assignment: CDR1 SGDLS and CDR2 YYNGEE. Trimming removed 4 bases at V and 3 bases at J, with 16 bases between. The CDR3 contains 15 residues. CDR3 nucleotides: TGTGCCAGCAGCCCATCTTCCGACAGCGACTATGGCTACACCTTC. Translated, it gives CASSPSSDSDYGYTF.

Only one count was recorded for this clone. J is TRBJ1-2 and V is TRBV5-4, with D uncertain. Trimming cost V 4 bases and J 4 bases, with 17 bases left between them. This CDR3 has 15 amino acids. CDR1 is SGHNT and CDR2 is YYREEE in the germline V gene (reference sequence). CDR3 in amino acids: CASSTKDGRSYGYTF. The CDR3 DNA follows: TGTGCCAGCAGCACCAAGGACGGGAGGTCCTATGGCTACACCTTC.

V is TRBV27 and J is TRBJ1-5, with 8 bases that match TRBD1. Germline V lookup: CDR1 MNHEY, CDR2 SMNVEV (reference sequence). The CDR3 loop spans 17 amino acids. The ends lost 2 bases at V and 6 bases at J; junction bases unmatched: 12. CDR3 residues: CASSLTPTGAGGQPQHF. CDR3 bases: TGTGCCAGCAGTTTAACCCCGACAGGGGCTGGGGGTCAGCCCCAGCATTTT.

This chain connects TRBV5-1 to TRBJ2-5; 11 bases line up with TRBD2. The CDR3 consists of 17 residues. Germline V CDR1 and CDR2: SGHRS, YFSETQ. Germline trimming cut 1 base from V and 2 bases from J; bases unmatched to any gene: 7. The CDR3 here is CASSLLAGGPTQETQYF. The CDR3 DNA is TGCGCCAGCAGCTTGCTAGCGGGGGGCCCAACACAAGAGACCCAGTACTTC. Supplemented by reference TRBV5-1 and TRBJ2-5, the full variable domain reads KAGVTQTPRYLIKTRGQQVTLSCSPISGHRSVSWYQQTPGQGLQFLFEYFSETQRNKGNFPGRFSGRQFSNSRSEMNVSTLELGDSALYLCASSLLAGGPTQETQYFGPGTRLLVL.

The rearrangement uses TRBV5-5 and TRBJ1-1; maybe TRBD1 (5 bases). The germline V gene has CDR1 SGHKS and CDR2 YYEKEE (reference sequence). This CDR3 is 13 amino acids long. V dropped 4 bases and J dropped 4 bases, with 11 bases sitting between them. The CDR3 DNA reads TGTGCCAGCAGCCCAGGGATTACCACTGAAGCTTTCTTT. It codes for CASSPGITTEAFF.